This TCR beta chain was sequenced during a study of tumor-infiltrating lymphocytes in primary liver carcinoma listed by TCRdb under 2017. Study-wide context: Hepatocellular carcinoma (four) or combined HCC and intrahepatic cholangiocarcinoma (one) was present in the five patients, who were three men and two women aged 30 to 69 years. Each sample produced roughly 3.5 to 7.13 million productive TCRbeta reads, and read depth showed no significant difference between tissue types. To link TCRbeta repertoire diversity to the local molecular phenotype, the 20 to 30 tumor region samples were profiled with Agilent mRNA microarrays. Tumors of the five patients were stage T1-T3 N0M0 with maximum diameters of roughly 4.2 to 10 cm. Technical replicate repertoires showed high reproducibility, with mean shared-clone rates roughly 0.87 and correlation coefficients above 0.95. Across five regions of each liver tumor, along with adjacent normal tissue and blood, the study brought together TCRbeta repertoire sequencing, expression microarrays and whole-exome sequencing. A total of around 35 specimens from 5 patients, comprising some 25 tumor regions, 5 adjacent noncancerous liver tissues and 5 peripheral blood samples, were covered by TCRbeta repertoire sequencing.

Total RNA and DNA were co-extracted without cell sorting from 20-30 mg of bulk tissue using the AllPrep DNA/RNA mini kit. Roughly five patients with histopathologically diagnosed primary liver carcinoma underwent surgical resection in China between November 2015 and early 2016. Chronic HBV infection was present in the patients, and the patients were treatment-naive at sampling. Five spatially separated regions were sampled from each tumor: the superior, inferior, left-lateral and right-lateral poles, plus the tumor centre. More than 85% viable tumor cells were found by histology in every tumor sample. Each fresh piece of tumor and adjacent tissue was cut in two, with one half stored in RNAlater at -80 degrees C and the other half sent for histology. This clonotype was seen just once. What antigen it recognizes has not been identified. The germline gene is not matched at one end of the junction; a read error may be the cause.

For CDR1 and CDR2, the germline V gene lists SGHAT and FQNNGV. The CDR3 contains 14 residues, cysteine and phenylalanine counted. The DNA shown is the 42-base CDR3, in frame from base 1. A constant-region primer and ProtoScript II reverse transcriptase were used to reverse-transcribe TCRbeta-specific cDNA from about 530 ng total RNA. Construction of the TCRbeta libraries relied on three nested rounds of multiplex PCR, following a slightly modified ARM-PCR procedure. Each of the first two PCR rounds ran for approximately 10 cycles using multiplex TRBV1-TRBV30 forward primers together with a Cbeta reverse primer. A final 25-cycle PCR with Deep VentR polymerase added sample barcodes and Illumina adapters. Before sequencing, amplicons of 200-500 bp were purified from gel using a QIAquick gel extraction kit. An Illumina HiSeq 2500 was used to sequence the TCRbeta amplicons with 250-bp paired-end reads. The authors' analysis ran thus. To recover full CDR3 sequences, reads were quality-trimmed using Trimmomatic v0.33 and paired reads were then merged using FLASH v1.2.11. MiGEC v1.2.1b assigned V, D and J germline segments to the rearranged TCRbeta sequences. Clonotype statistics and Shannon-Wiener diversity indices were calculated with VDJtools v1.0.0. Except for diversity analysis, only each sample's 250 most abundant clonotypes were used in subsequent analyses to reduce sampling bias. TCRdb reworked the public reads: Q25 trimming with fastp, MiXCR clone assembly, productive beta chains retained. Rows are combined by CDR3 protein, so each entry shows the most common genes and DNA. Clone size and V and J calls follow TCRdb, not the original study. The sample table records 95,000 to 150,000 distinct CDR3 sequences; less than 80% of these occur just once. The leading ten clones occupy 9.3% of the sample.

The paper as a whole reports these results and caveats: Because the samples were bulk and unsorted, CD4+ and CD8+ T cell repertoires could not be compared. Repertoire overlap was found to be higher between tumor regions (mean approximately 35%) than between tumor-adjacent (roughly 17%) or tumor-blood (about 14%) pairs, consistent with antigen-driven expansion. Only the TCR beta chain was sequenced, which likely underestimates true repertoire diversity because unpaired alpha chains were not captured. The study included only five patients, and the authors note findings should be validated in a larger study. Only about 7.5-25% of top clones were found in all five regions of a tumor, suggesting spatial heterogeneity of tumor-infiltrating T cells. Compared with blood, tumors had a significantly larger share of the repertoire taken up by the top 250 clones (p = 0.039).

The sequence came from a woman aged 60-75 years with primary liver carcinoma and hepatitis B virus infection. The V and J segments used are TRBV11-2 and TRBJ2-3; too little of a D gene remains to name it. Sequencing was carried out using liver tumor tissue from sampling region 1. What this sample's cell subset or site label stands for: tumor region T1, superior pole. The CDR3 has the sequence CASSFGCGTNTQYF. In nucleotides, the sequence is TGTGCCAGCAGCTTTGGGTGTGGCACAAATACGCAGTATTTT.